A selection of T cell receptor beta chains follows, all from one sample in a study of technical replicates of blood from a handful of donors. Measured with immunoSEQ multiplex PCR; TCRdb has only the in-frame clones, and not every one. The table lists more than 75,000 clones, 85% to 95% of them singletons. Source material: T cells isolated from PBMCs. The receptors were gathered from a human donor in good health. The CDR3 runs from the conserved cysteine through the conserved F or W. The D gene is left open where the match is weak. Expanded clones get a size class; other rows say once, few or many, or leave the size out.

J | V | size | D | DNA | CDR3
TRBJ2-2 | TRBV23-1 | . | TRBD2 | TGCGCCAGCAGTCAATTCCGTCTAGCGGGTGACACCGGGGAGCTGTTTTTT | CASSQFRLAGDTGELFF
TRBJ1-1 | TRBV19 | . | TRBD1 | TGTGCCAGTAGTATCGGACAGGGACTTGAAGCTTTCTTT | CASSIGQGLEAFF
TRBJ1-1 | TRBV7-9 | . | . | TGTGCCAGCAGGGCCAGGGCGCCTGAAGCTTTCTTT | CASRARAPEAFF
TRBJ2-7 | TRBV5-1 | once | . | TGCGCCAGCAGCTCGAGGGAAGGACCCTACGAGCAGTACTTC | CASSSREGPYEQYF
TRBJ2-7 | TRBV28 | . | TRBD2 | TGTGCCAGCAGTTTCGGGGGGGCGCAGGGGGAGCAGTACTTC | CASSFGGAQGEQYF
TRBJ2-2 | TRBV28 | . | TRBD2 | TGTGCCAGCAGTCAATTAGCGGGGTCGAACACCGGGGAGCTGTTTTTT | CASSQLAGSNTGELFF
TRBJ2-7 | TRBV13 | . | . | TGTGCCAGCAGCTTAATAGGGAGGACCTACGAGCAGTACTTC | CASSLIGRTYEQYF
TRBJ1-2 | TRBV30 | . | . | TGTGCCGGCCCCCGGGAAGGCGGCTACACCTTC | CAGPREGGYTF
TRBJ1-2 | TRBV7-9 | . | . | TGTGCCAGCAGCTTAGTGGACAGCTATGGCTACACCTTC | CASSLVDSYGYTF
TRBJ2-5 | TRBV5-1 | . | TRBD1 | TGCGCCAGCAGCTGGGGACCCGGGACAGTATTGCAAGAGACCCAGTACTTC | CASSWGPGTVLQETQYF
TRBJ1-2 | TRBV7-9 | once | TRBD1 | TGTGCCAGCAGCGGGCGGCAGGGGGCGAACGGCTACACCTTC | CASSGRQGANGYTF
TRBJ2-3 | TRBV19 | . | . | TGTGCCAGTAGGCCGACAGCCACAGATACGCAGTATTTT | CASRPTATDTQYF
TRBJ2-4 | TRBV2 | . | . | TGTGCCAGCGGCGATCCGGTGGAGATAGCCAAAAACATTCAGTACTTC | CASGDPVEIAKNIQYF
TRBJ2-4 | TRBV7-9 | . | . | TGTGCCAGCAGCTTACCAGGGCCAAACATTCAGTACTTC | CASSLPGPNIQYF
TRBJ2-7 | TRBV19 | . | . | TGTGCCAGTTCTTGGGGGCGGAACTCCTACGAGCAGTACTTC | CASSWGRNSYEQYF
TRBJ2-1 | TRBV5-1 | . | TRBD2 | TGCGCCAGCAGCTTGGCCTCGGGACTAGCGGGAGAGGCGTTCTTC | CASSLASGLAGEAFF
TRBJ2-5 | TRBV7-9 | . | . | TGTGCCAGCAGCTTTCTACAGGGAAATCAAGAGACCCAGTACTTC | CASSFLQGNQETQYF
TRBJ1-1 | TRBV28 | . | . | TGTGCCAGCAGTTCCCTGTGGAGGGTGGCTGAAGCTTTCTTT | CASSSLWRVAEAFF
TRBJ2-3 | TRBV5-5 | . | . | TGTGCCAGCAGCTTTAATCCCCCAGATACGCAGTATTTT | CASSFNPPDTQYF
TRBJ1-5 | TRBV6-1 | . | . | TGTGCCAGCAAAGAGAGGAGGGGAGGCAATCAGCCCCAGCATTTT | CASKERRGGNQPQHF
TRBJ2-3 | TRBV4-1 | . | TRBD2 | TGCGCCAGCAGCTTCGGACTAGCGGCGGTCACAGATACGCAGTATTTT | CASSFGLAAVTDTQYF
TRBJ2-6 | TRBV27 | once | . | TGTGCCCAAGCGTTGGGTGATCGGGCCAACGTCCTGACTTTC | CAQALGDRANVLTF
TRBJ2-3 | TRBV7-9 | . | . | TGTGCCAGCAGCGCCCGGACAGCCTCCACAGATACGCAGTATTTT | CASSARTASTDTQYF
TRBJ2-5 | TRBV6-5 | once | TRBD1 | TGTGCCAGCAGTTATGGGACAGGGGTGGAGACCCAGTACTTC | CASSYGTGVETQYF
TRBJ2-1 | TRBV18 | . | . | TGTGCCAGCTCTGGCGTCGGGAGCTCCTACAATGAGCAGTTCTTC | CASSGVGSSYNEQFF
TRBJ2-3 | TRBV4-2 | . | . | TGTGCCAGCAGCCGTTCGGGCGGGCGGGATGGCACAGATACGCAGTATTTT | CASSRSGGRDGTDTQYF
TRBJ1-1 | TRBV2 | . | . | TGTGCCAGCATCCTCCAGGGTGGCACTGAAGCTTTCTTT | CASILQGGTEAFF
TRBJ2-1 | TRBV14 | . | . | TGTGCCAGCAGCCGAGGAATGAACAATGAGCAGTTCTTC | CASSRGMNNEQFF
TRBJ2-1 | TRBV12-5 | . | . | TGTGCTAGTGGTTTTGAGCAGGTTTCTCGGAATGAGCAGTTCTTC | CASGFEQVSRNEQFF
TRBJ2-1 | TRBV5-4 | . | . | TGTGCCAGCAGCTTGGCGTACAATGAGCAGTTCTTC | CASSLAYNEQFF
TRBJ2-3 | TRBV19 | . | . | TGTGCCAGCGGGCTCCGCGGGGGCACAGATACGCAGTATTTT | CASGLRGGTDTQYF
TRBJ1-3 | TRBV7-2 | . | . | TGTGCCAGCAGCTTCCCGGGGGGCTCTGGAAACACCATATATTTT | CASSFPGGSGNTIYF
TRBJ1-2 | TRBV10-3 | . | . | TGTGCCATCAGTGACGGAGGAAACTATGGCTACACCTTC | CAISDGGNYGYTF
TRBJ2-6 | TRBV19 | . | TRBD1 | TGTGCCAGTAGCCACCGGGACAGGGGCGGCGATAGCTCTGGGGCCAACGTCCTGACTTTC | CASSHRDRGGDSSGANVLTF
TRBJ2-5 | TRBV28 | . | . | TGTGCCAGCAGCCCGGACTTAGAGACCCAGTACTTC | CASSPDLETQYF
TRBJ2-1 | TRBV7-9 | . | . | TGTGCCAGCAGCCCGGTTCTGAGGGAGCAGTTCTTC | CASSPVLREQFF
TRBJ2-5 | TRBV18 | . | . | TGTGCCAGCTCACCAGAGGAGACCCAGTACTTC | CASSPEETQYF
TRBJ2-7 | TRBV28 | . | . | TGTGCCAGCATTCCCCTGGCGGACTCCTACGAGCAGTACTTC | CASIPLADSYEQYF
TRBJ2-1 | TRBV10-1 | . | TRBD1 | TGCGCCAGCAGTGCCGACAGGGTACCGTTCTTC | CASSADRVPFF
TRBJ2-3 | TRBV10-1 | . | TRBD2 | TGCGCCAGCAGTGAGTTGTCGGGGGGGACAGATACGCAGTATTTT | CASSELSGGTDTQYF
TRBJ1-1 | TRBV5-1 | . | . | TGCGCCAGCAGCTTGAGCGGGAACCCTGAAGCTTTCTTT | CASSLSGNPEAFF
TRBJ1-2 | TRBV2 | . | TRBD1 | TGTGCCAGACCCCCTGATGCGGACAGGGGAAATGGCTACACCTTC | CARPPDADRGNGYTF
TRBJ2-1 | TRBV11-2 | . | TRBD2 | TGTGCCAGCAGCCTTAGGACTAGCGGTTACAATGAGCAGTTCTTC | CASSLRTSGYNEQFF
TRBJ1-1 | TRBV28 | . | . | TGTGCCAGCAGTAGTCAGGATACTGAAGCTTTCTTT | CASSSQDTEAFF
TRBJ2-3 | TRBV28 | . | TRBD1 | TGTGCCATCGGGACAGGGGTATCAGATACGCAGTATTTT | CAIGTGVSDTQYF
TRBJ2-1 | TRBV6-1 | . | TRBD2 | TGTGCCAGCAGTGAAGTGGGGGGGTCCTACAATGAGCAGTTCTTC | CASSEVGGSYNEQFF
TRBJ2-6 | TRBV27 | . | . | TGTGCCAGCAGTTTTAACTCTGGGGCCAACGTCCTGACTTTC | CASSFNSGANVLTF
TRBJ1-1 | TRBV11-2 | . | . | TGTGCCAGCAGCTACAGGGCCCTTATGAACACTGAAGCTTTCTTT | CASSYRALMNTEAFF
TRBJ2-3 | TRBV7-9 | . | . | TGTGCCAGCAGCTTAGTTGGCAGCACAGATACGCAGTATTTT | CASSLVGSTDTQYF
TRBJ2-1 | TRBV7-9 | . | . | TGTGCCAGCAGCTTGGCACCTCAGGAGCAGTTCTTC | CASSLAPQEQFF
TRBJ1-5 | TRBV7-8 | . | . | TGTGCCAGCAGCTTATCCCTCCAGCAGCCCCAGCATTTT | CASSLSLQQPQHF
TRBJ2-5 | TRBV29-1 | . | . | TGCAGCGTTGGCCTAGCTGATGAGACCCAGTACTTC | CSVGLADETQYF
TRBJ2-3 | TRBV27 | . | TRBD2 | TGTGCCAGCAGCCGCGGGACTAGCGGGAAAGATACGCAGTATTTT | CASSRGTSGKDTQYF
TRBJ2-7 | TRBV7-9 | . | TRBD1 | TGTGCCAGCAGCTCACGGACAGGGGCCTACGAGCAGTACTTC | CASSSRTGAYEQYF
TRBJ1-2 | TRBV6-5 | . | . | TGTGCCACCCAGCGGGGTCGCGGGGAGAGCTACACCTTC | CATQRGRGESYTF
TRBJ2-5 | TRBV2 | . | . | TGTGCCAGCAGTGATGGGCTGGAGACCCAGTACTTC | CASSDGLETQYF
TRBJ2-1 | TRBV7-3 | . | TRBD2 | TGTGCCAGCAGCCTGGGACTAGCGCACGCCAATGAGCAGTTCTTC | CASSLGLAHANEQFF
TRBJ2-7 | TRBV10-1 | . | . | TGCGCCAGCAGTCCACACGAACCCTCCGAGCAGTACTTC | CASSPHEPSEQYF
TRBJ2-7 | TRBV7-9 | . | TRBD1 | TGTGCCACTACGGGACAGGTGGGGTACGAGCAGTACTTC | CATTGQVGYEQYF
TRBJ1-6 | TRBV30 | . | TRBD1 | TGTGCCTGGATGACAGGGGGCGCAGAATCGATCGGTTCACCCCTCCACTTT | CAWMTGGAESIGSPLHF